The 30 T cell receptor beta chains presented below share a single source sample, sequenced in a study of blood T cell repertoires in COVID-19. Libraries were prepared by immunoSEQ multiplex PCR; TCRdb keeps only in-frame clonotypes and omits some of them. The table shows roughly 200,000 clones, with just under 90% occurring only once. Input material: PBMCs or T cells enriched from blood (not recorded which). The source of these receptors is a woman in her twenties or thirties with acute COVID-19.

The CDR3: CASSFDRGAYEQYF. The CDR3 coding sequence is TGTGCCAGCAGCTTCGACAGGGGCGCCTACGAGCAGTACTTC. The rearrangement joins TRBV5-4 to TRBJ2-7; 8 nucleotides align to TRBD1. The CDR3 length is 14 residues. The V and J ends lost 2 bases and 2 bases, in that order; junction bases with no gene match: 3. CDR1 is SGHNT, CDR2 YYREEE, per germline (reference sequence). Using reference TRBV5-4 and TRBJ2-7 for the parts outside the CDR3, the full variable domain is ETGVTQSPTHLIKTRGQQVTLRCSSQSGHNTVSWYQQALGQGPQFIFQYYREEENGRGNFPPRFSGLQFPNYSSELNVNALELDDSALYLCASSFDRGAYEQYFGPGTRLTVT.

The V call is TRBV28, the J call TRBJ1-2, with D uncertain. Germline CDR1 and CDR2: MDHEN and SYDVKM. The CDR3 is 14 amino acids. Trimming cost V 5 bases and J 4 bases, with 14 bases left between them. Here the CDR3 DNA reads TGTGCCAGCAGTCCCGGGGATGTTAGCTATGGCTACACCTTC. Its protein is CASSPGDVSYGYTF.

V gene TRBV28 combines with J gene TRBJ2-7; 8 positions agree with TRBD2. Losses at the gene ends were 6 bases for V and 5 bases for J; bases not matched to a gene: 6. The germline V gene encodes CDR1 MDHEN and CDR2 SYDVKM. The CDR3 is 13 amino acids. CDR3 nucleotide sequence: TGTGCCAGCAGACTCAGCGGGGGAGACGAGCAGTACTTC. Protein sequence: CASRLSGGDEQYF.

V gene TRBV30 combines with J gene TRBJ1-3, with 11 positions matching TRBD1. This CDR3 is built from 14 residues. Germline CDR1 is GTSNPN and CDR2 is SVGIG (reference sequence). Losses at the gene ends were 3 bases for V and 7 bases for J; bases not matched to a gene: 5. CDR3 in DNA: TGTGCCTGGAGCCCCGGACAGGGGGCGAACACCATATATTTT. Its translation: CAWSPGQGANTIYF.

The rearrangement links TRBV27 to TRBJ2-2; 8 bases map to TRBD2. J lost 4 bases, V lost 4 bases, and 14 bases had no gene match. Germline V gene data show CDR1 as MNHEY and CDR2 as SMNVEV (reference sequence). This CDR3 has 18 residues. For the CDR3, the DNA is TGTGCCAGCAGTTCCCCCAACTCGGGCGGGGGGTTCACCGGGGAGCTGTTTTTT. Residues: CASSSPNSGGGFTGELFF.

The chain employs TRBV6-5 and TRBJ1-5, with D perhaps matching TRBD1 (5 bases). Germline-derived CDR1 and CDR2 are MNHEY and SVGAGI. V shed 7 bases and J shed 6 bases, with 10 bases lying between them. The CDR3 consists of 12 residues. In DNA, the CDR3 is TGTGCCAGCAACGACAGAGCTCAGCCCCAGCATTTT. Translation gives CASNDRAQPQHF.

The CDR3 is CASSPDRVNNEQFF. The CDR3 nucleotides read TGTGCCAGCAGTCCGGACAGGGTTAACAATGAGCAGTTCTTC. V is TRBV27 and J is TRBJ2-1; 8 bases are a match to TRBD1. Trimming removed 5 bases from V and 5 bases from J; junction bases left unmatched: 5. Germline CDR1 and CDR2: MNHEY and SMNVEV (reference sequence). This CDR3 has 14 residues.

The chain carries TRBV7-9 and TRBJ2-3; weak D call: TRBD2 (6 bases). Germline V gives CDR1 SEHNR, CDR2 FQNEAQ (reference sequence). The CDR3 runs 16 residues. V gave up 7 bases and J gave up 4 bases, with 21 bases separating them. The CDR3 loop is CASTPTRGTVADTQYF. CDR3 coding DNA: TGTGCCAGCACCCCTACCCGGGGGACGGTAGCAGATACGCAGTATTTT. The whole variable domain, remainder taken from reference TRBV7-9 and TRBJ2-3, is DTGVSQNPRHKITKRGQNVTFRCDPISEHNRLYWYRQTLGQGPEFLTYFQNEAQLEKSRLLSDRFSAERPKGSFSTLEIQRTEQGDSAMYLCASTPTRGTVADTQYFGPGTRLTVL.

This clone was detected only once. V is TRBV6-5 and J is TRBJ2-1; 11 bases map to TRBD1. J lost 7 bases, V lost 6 bases, and 5 bases had no gene match. The CDR3 contains 14 residues. From germline, CDR1 is MNHEY and CDR2 SVGAGI. Here the CDR3 reads CASRRDRGKNEQFF. The DNA for the CDR3 is TGTGCCAGCAGACGGGACAGGGGGAAGAATGAGCAGTTCTTC.

The chain combines TRBV3-1 (or the pseudogene TRBV3-2) with TRBJ1-3, with D tentatively TRBD1 (6 bases). Per germline, CDR1 LGHDT and CDR2 YNNKEL (reference sequence). The CDR3 runs 15 residues. Trimming took off 4 bases at V and 0 bases at J, with 10 bases between the two ends. This chain's CDR3 is CASSLQGASGNTIYF. The CDR3 DNA sequence: TGTGCCAGCAGCCTACAGGGCGCCTCTGGAAACACCATATATTTT.

The chain carries TRBV5-4 and TRBJ1-2; 8 positions agree with TRBD1. The CDR3 extends over 15 amino acids. After removal of 4 bases from V and 1 base from J, the junction contained 6 bases not matched to a gene. Germline CDR1 SGHNT, CDR2 YYREEE (reference sequence). This chain's CDR3 is CASSPPDRVNYGYTF. As DNA, the CDR3 is TGTGCCAGCAGCCCACCGGACAGGGTTAACTATGGCTACACCTTC.

The chain has TRBV9 and TRBJ2-1; TRBD2 matches at 8 bases. CDR1 is SGDLS and CDR2 is YYNGEE in the germline V gene. The CDR3 runs 14 residues. After removal of 3 bases from V and 6 bases from J, the junction contained 5 bases not matched to a gene. The DNA for the CDR3 is TGTGCCAGCAGCGCGGGGGGGCGAGGCAATGAGCAGTTCTTC. Protein sequence: CASSAGGRGNEQFF.

The V and J genes are TRBV30 and TRBJ2-1; no definite D call. V lost 0 bases and J lost 11, with 8 bases in between. Per the germline V gene, CDR1 is GTSNPN and CDR2 is SVGIG (reference sequence). The CDR3 consists of 11 residues. The CDR3 loop is CAWSVRVQQFF. CDR3 coding DNA: TGTGCCTGGAGTGTACGGGTCCAGCAGTTCTTC.

This chain connects TRBV6-5 to TRBJ2-3; 7 nucleotides line up with TRBD2. The germline V gene has CDR1 MNHEY and CDR2 SVGAGI. There are 14 residues in the CDR3. V trimming: 8 bases; J trimming: 5 bases; junction bases outside the gene matches: 10. In DNA form, the CDR3 reads TGTGCCAGCGCCTCCAGCGGGGTGAGAGATACGCAGTATTTT. It yields the protein CASASSGVRDTQYF.

The rearrangement uses TRBV25-1 and TRBJ1-2; tentatively, D is TRBD1 (5 bases). Germline assignment: CDR1 MGHDK and CDR2 SYGVNS. This CDR3 has 13 amino acids. CDR3 region: CMCPPGSGYGYTF. Written as DNA, the CDR3 is TGTATGTGTCCCCCAGGGTCGGGCTATGGCTACACCTTC.

The CDR3 DNA is TGTGCCAGCAGACTCGGACAAGCCTACGAGCAGTACTTC. Translation gives CASRLGQAYEQYF. The chain carries TRBV6-5 and TRBJ2-7; maybe TRBD1 (5 bases). The V end was cut by 6 bases, the J end by 2 bases, with 11 bases between. The CDR3 extends over 13 amino acids. The germline gives CDR1 MNHEY, CDR2 SVGAGI.

The chain combines TRBV30 with TRBJ1-2, with 9 positions matching TRBD1. Germline V CDR1 and CDR2: GTSNPN, SVGIG (reference sequence). The V and J ends lost 2 bases and 1 base, in that order; junction bases with no gene match: 2. This CDR3 is built from 14 residues. In DNA form, the CDR3 reads TGTGCCTGGAGTTCGACAGGGGGTAACTATGGCTACACCTTC. This sequence encodes CAWSSTGGNYGYTF.

V usage is TRBV5-1 and J usage is TRBJ1-6; D is unresolved. The germline V gene encodes CDR1 SGHRS and CDR2 YFSETQ. This CDR3 is built from 15 residues. Trimming cost V 1 base and J 3 bases, with 8 bases left between them. The CDR3, as DNA: TGCGCCAGCAGCTTGTCCCAGAACTATAATTCACCCCTCCACTTT. Translating it yields CASSLSQNYNSPLHF.

This chain connects TRBV10-3 to TRBJ2-2; possible D gene TRBD1, 5 bases. Germline CDR1 and CDR2: ENHRY and SYGVKD. The CDR3 runs to 13 residues. V was clipped by 6 bases and J by 7 bases, with 12 bases between them. The chain's CDR3 is CAISLDSNGELFF. In nucleotides, the CDR3 is TGTGCCATCAGCCTCGACAGTAACGGGGAGCTGTTTTTT.

The CDR3 DNA reads as TGTGCCAGCAGCGACGTCTTGTCCAGGGAGGGGAACACCGGGGAGCTGTTTTTT. It specifies CASSDVLSREGNTGELFF. J is TRBJ2-2 and V is TRBV13, with TRBD2 matching over 7 bases. There are 18 residues in the CDR3. Germline CDR1 reads PRHDT; CDR2 reads FYEKMQ (reference sequence). Trimming at V came to 5 bases and at J to 1 base, leaving 13 bases not matched to a gene.

The CDR3 coding sequence is TGTGCCAGCAGCTTATTACAGGGGGCCGGGAACTATGGCTACACCTTC. Its translation is CASSLLQGAGNYGYTF. The V call is TRBV7-2, the J call TRBJ1-2; TRBD1 matches 9 bases. V shed 2 bases and J 2 bases; nucleotides not matched to a gene: 6. The CDR3 loop spans 16 amino acids. Germline V CDR1 and CDR2: SGHTA, FQGNSA.

V usage is TRBV5-1 and J usage is TRBJ2-7, with 8 bases identical to TRBD1. The CDR3 has 14 residues. Per the germline V gene, CDR1 is SGHRS and CDR2 is YFSETQ. V gave up 3 bases and J gave up 3 bases; unmatched junction bases: 5. CDR3 sequence reads: CASSSGTGLYEQYF. CDR3 DNA sequence: TGCGCCAGCAGCTCCGGGACAGGACTCTACGAGCAGTACTTC.

V and J are TRBV5-1 and TRBJ2-1; 10 bases line up with TRBD1. Germline-derived CDR1 and CDR2 are SGHRS and YFSETQ. The CDR3 spans 15 residues. V shed 0 bases and J 15 bases; nucleotides not matched to a gene: 12. The CDR3 sequence is CASSLEWDRGLRGFF. The CDR3 nucleotides read TGCGCCAGCAGCTTGGAGTGGGACAGGGGTTTAAGGGGGTTCTTC.

The DNA of the CDR3 is TGTGCCAGCAGCTCGGCATTGACAGGGGGCTATCAGCCCCAGCATTTT. Amino acids: CASSSALTGGYQPQHF. This rearrangement joins TRBV7-9 to TRBJ1-5, with 10 bases fitting TRBD1. V shed 4 bases, J shed 5 bases, and the junction held 8 bases outside the gene matches. CDR3 size: 16 residues. Germline CDR1 reads SEHNR; CDR2 reads FQNEAQ (reference sequence).

The rearrangement joins TRBV6-5 to TRBJ2-7, with 10 bases lining up with TRBD2. This CDR3 contains 15 residues. Germline values: CDR1 MNHEY, CDR2 SVGAGI. The junction had 11 bases not matched to a gene; V was cut back by 6 bases and J by 6 bases. The CDR3 DNA follows: TGTGCCAGCAGCTTCGGGGGAGCGGGGGGGCTCGAGCAGTACTTC. It encodes CASSFGGAGGLEQYF.

V usage is TRBV7-8 and J usage is TRBJ1-2, with 7 bases aligning to TRBD1. Trimming removed 6 bases from V and 3 bases from J; junction bases left unmatched: 10. Germline assignment: CDR1 SGHVS and CDR2 FQNEAQ. The CDR3 has 15 amino acids. The CDR3 DNA follows: TGTGCCAGCAGTCCCACCCGCGGGACAGACTATGGCTACACCTTC. It translates to CASSPTRGTDYGYTF.

This rearrangement joins TRBV9 to TRBJ2-7; D gene unclear. This CDR3 contains 12 residues. V dropped 4 bases and J dropped 2 bases, with 7 bases sitting between them. Germline V CDR1 and CDR2: SGDLS, YYNGEE. The CDR3 loop is CASSPHPYEQYF. The CDR3 bases are TGTGCCAGCAGCCCCCATCCCTACGAGCAGTACTTC.

The chain is built from TRBV2 and TRBJ2-7; perhaps TRBD1 as D (6 bases). Germline V gene data show CDR1 as SNHLY and CDR2 as FYNNEI. V lost 6 bases, J lost 4 bases, and 10 bases lay in between. The CDR3 sequence is 12 residues long. CDR3 amino acids: CASREDRYEQYF. CDR3 DNA: TGTGCCAGCAGGGAGGACAGATACGAGCAGTACTTC. The full variable domain, in which reference TRBV2 and TRBJ2-7 provide the parts outside the CDR3, is EPEVTQTPSHQVTQMGQEVILRCVPISNHLYFYWYRQILGQKVEFLVSFYNNEISEKSEIFDDQFSVERPDGSNFTLKIRSTKLEDSAMYFCASREDRYEQYFGPGTRLTVT.

CDR3 nucleotide sequence: TGTGCCAGCAGTGAACTGGGACAGATTGGCGGCTACACCTTC. As protein: CASSELGQIGGYTF. V gene TRBV6-1 combines with J gene TRBJ1-2; 7 bases fit TRBD1. Germline V gene data show CDR1 as MNHNS and CDR2 as SASEGT. This CDR3 comprises 14 residues. The V gene end was trimmed by 2 bases and the J gene end by 8 bases; junction bases not matched to a gene: 8.

V usage is TRBV7-9 and J usage is TRBJ2-7; D is undetermined. The CDR3 extends over 14 amino acids. Germline CDR1 reads SEHNR; CDR2 reads FQNEAQ (reference sequence). The ends were cut back, 1 base at V and 3 bases at J, with 10 bases in the middle. CDR3 residues: CASSLVVSSYEQYF. CDR3 DNA: TGTGCCAGCAGCTTAGTGGTTTCTAGCTACGAGCAGTACTTC.